Included here is one T cell receptor beta chain sequence, with context. Its cognate antigen is unknown. Trimming pared 1 base from V and 0 bases from J, leaving 7 bases between. CDR1 is MNHEY and CDR2 is SMNVEV in the germline V gene (reference sequence). The CDR3 runs 15 residues. The data belong to a study of cytomegalovirus exposure and HLA in healthy donors. Study observations and caveats: Most sequenced TCRs were rare (though some public TCRs occurred in many donors).

Sequencing was performed with immunoSEQ multiplex PCR; in TCRdb, only in-frame clones are kept and a portion is missing. The profile shows some 87,000 clones, roughly 95% of them singletons. This chain links TRBV27 with TRBJ1-5; D remains unclear. The sample was PBMCs. This clonotype was sampled from a woman under 30 in good health and CMV-seronegative. CDR3: CASSLFGNSNQPQHF. The CDR3 nucleotides are TGTGCCAGCAGTTTATTCGGGAATAGCAATCAGCCCCAGCATTTT.